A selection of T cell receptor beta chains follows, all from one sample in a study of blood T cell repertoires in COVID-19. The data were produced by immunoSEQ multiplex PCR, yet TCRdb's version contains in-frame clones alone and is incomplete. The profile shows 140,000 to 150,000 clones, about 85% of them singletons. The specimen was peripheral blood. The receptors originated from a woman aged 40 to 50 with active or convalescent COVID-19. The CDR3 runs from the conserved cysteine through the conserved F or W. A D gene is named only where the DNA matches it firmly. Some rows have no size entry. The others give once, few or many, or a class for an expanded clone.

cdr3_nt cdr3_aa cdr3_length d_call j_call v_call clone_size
TGTGCCAGCAGCCCTGGAGAGTATGGCTACACCTTC CASSPGEYGYTF 12 NA TRBJ1-2 TRBV2 few
TGTGCCAGTAGTGGCTCCCTATTAGCGGGAGGGTACCAAGAGACCCAGTACTTC CASSGSLLAGGYQETQYF 18 TRBD2 TRBJ2-5 TRBV19 NA
TGTGCCAGCAGCCAAGGCCCCACGAGCGGGGGGCTTCCCTACGAGCAGTACTTC CASSQGPTSGGLPYEQYF 18 TRBD2 TRBJ2-7 TRBV3-1/TRBV3-2 NA
TGCAGCGTTGTCCGGGACAGGGGGCTCGAGACCCAGTACTTC CSVVRDRGLETQYF 14 TRBD1 TRBJ2-5 TRBV29-1 once
TGCAGCGCACAGGGGGTTGTAGGTGAAAAACTGTTTTTT CSAQGVVGEKLFF 13 TRBD1 TRBJ1-4 TRBV29-1 few
TGTGCCAGCAGCTCCCAGACAGTCTCTGGGGCCAACGTCCTGACTTTC CASSSQTVSGANVLTF 16 NA TRBJ2-6 TRBV11-2 NA
TGTGCCAGCACCCGGGGGGATACGCAGTATTTT CASTRGDTQYF 11 NA TRBJ2-3 TRBV16 NA
TGTGCCAGCTACCCCGGTTGGGGCGGCTATGGCTACACCTTC CASYPGWGGYGYTF 14 NA TRBJ1-2 TRBV28 NA
TGTGCCAGCAGTGAAAACAGGGGGGCAGATACGCAGTATTTT CASSENRGADTQYF 14 TRBD1 TRBJ2-3 TRBV6-1 NA
TGTGCCAGCAGAAACTGGGGGGGGCAACCTAAACTGTTTTTT CASRNWGGQPKLFF 14 NA TRBJ1-4 TRBV28 NA
TGTGCCAGCGGGGGGGACAGGGGAGAGTTTAATGAGCAGTTCTTC CASGGDRGEFNEQFF 15 TRBD1 TRBJ2-1 TRBV2 few
TGTGCCAGCAGCTTGTCTAGCGGGGGGGCCGGGGAGCTGTTTTTT CASSLSSGGAGELFF 15 TRBD2 TRBJ2-2 TRBV5-5 NA
TGTGCCAGCAGGGCCCCGGGGGTAGCGGGCACTGAAGCTTTCTTT CASRAPGVAGTEAFF 15 NA TRBJ1-1 TRBV5-5 NA
TGTGCCAGCTCACCAAACTCAAGGAACACTGAAGCTTTCTTT CASSPNSRNTEAFF 14 NA TRBJ1-1 TRBV18 NA
TGCGCCAGCAGCTTGAAAAAGGGACAGAGCTCCTATAATTCACCCCTCCACTTT CASSLKKGQSSYNSPLHF 18 TRBD1 TRBJ1-6 TRBV5-1 NA
TGTGCCACCAGCCCCCCACAGGGCCGGTTGGAGACCCAGTACTTC CATSPPQGRLETQYF 15 NA TRBJ2-5 TRBV15 NA
TGTGCCAGCAGTTCCGGGGGGGGGCGACAATTCTACGAGCAGTACTTC CASSSGGGRQFYEQYF 16 TRBD2 TRBJ2-7 TRBV27 NA
TGTGCCAGCAGTGAAGACTTCTATGGCTACACCTTC CASSEDFYGYTF 12 NA TRBJ1-2 TRBV2 once
TGTGCCAGCTCACCATCTCCCGGGACAGGGTTCTACTATGGCTACACCTTC CASSPSPGTGFYYGYTF 17 TRBD1 TRBJ1-2 TRBV18 NA
TGTGCCAGCACCCGAAGACAGGGGGATGTCTATGGCTACACCTTC CASTRRQGDVYGYTF 15 TRBD1 TRBJ1-2 TRBV6-1 NA
TGCGCCAGCAGCCAAGAGGGGGGGGCCGGCGGTCAGCCCCAGCATTTT CASSQEGGAGGQPQHF 16 NA TRBJ1-5 TRBV4-1 NA
TGTGCCAGCAGCTTAGCTCTCCAGGCTTTATATGGCTACACCTTC CASSLALQALYGYTF 15 NA TRBJ1-2 TRBV7-2 NA
TGTGCCAGCAGCCAAACGGGACAGGGTATCGGGGAGCTGTTTTTT CASSQTGQGIGELFF 15 TRBD1 TRBJ2-2 TRBV3-1/TRBV3-2 NA
TGTGCCAGCAGTTCCGTTCCTAAAACAGGGGGCGCGGTGCAGTACTTC CASSSVPKTGGAVQYF 16 TRBD1 TRBJ2-7 TRBV6-2/TRBV6-3 NA
TGTGCCAGCAGTTTATCGGGGACTTCGAACAATGAGCAGTTCTTC CASSLSGTSNNEQFF 15 NA TRBJ2-1 TRBV27 NA
TGTGCCGTATTCCCCGGGTATGGCTACACCTTC CAVFPGYGYTF 11 NA TRBJ1-2 TRBV28 NA
TGTGCCAGCAGCCCCCAGGGGGCTGGGGCCAACGTCCTGACTTTC CASSPQGAGANVLTF 15 TRBD1 TRBJ2-6 TRBV6-6 NA
TGTGCCAGCTCACTACTAGCGGATGTGTACGAGCAGTACTTC CASSLLADVYEQYF 14 TRBD2 TRBJ2-7 TRBV18 NA
TGCAGTGCTACCCTGCGGGAGACCCAGTACTTC CSATLRETQYF 11 NA TRBJ2-5 TRBV20-1 NA
TGCAGCGTTGTCACTAGGCCCCCTTACAATGAGCAGTTCTTC CSVVTRPPYNEQFF 14 NA TRBJ2-1 TRBV29-1 once
TGCGCCAGCAGCCAAGATGCGGCGGAAAACTACTATGGCTACACCTTC CASSQDAAENYYGYTF 16 NA TRBJ1-2 TRBV4-3 few
TGTGCCAGCAGTTCCCCGGGACTAGCGGCTAACAATGAGCAGTTCTTC CASSSPGLAANNEQFF 16 TRBD2 TRBJ2-1 TRBV6-6 NA
TGTGCCAGCAGTTTCCCGGGGAAGGGGAGGGCCTCCTACGAGCAGTACTTC CASSFPGKGRASYEQYF 17 TRBD2 TRBJ2-7 TRBV28 once
TGTGCCAGCAGCCAAGATTGGGGGGGCAATCAGCCCCAGCATTTT CASSQDWGGNQPQHF 15 NA TRBJ1-5 TRBV3-1/TRBV3-2 few
TGTGCCACCAGTGAGCCGGGTAACTATGGCTACACCTTC CATSEPGNYGYTF 13 NA TRBJ1-2 TRBV24-1 NA
TGTGCCTGGACCAAACAAAAGGGGGGGGTTGGCTACGAGCAGTACTTC CAWTKQKGGVGYEQYF 16 NA TRBJ2-7 TRBV30 NA
TGTGCCAGCAGCCCTACTCGCGACAGGTTGGATGGCTACACCTTC CASSPTRDRLDGYTF 15 NA TRBJ1-2 TRBV4-2 NA
TGTGCCGCGGGAGGAGCGGGGACCGGGGAGCTGTTTTTT CAAGGAGTGELFF 13 TRBD2 TRBJ2-2 TRBV10-3 NA
TGTGCCAGCGCCGGGACAGGGGCGTTTCAGCCCCAGCATTTT CASAGTGAFQPQHF 14 TRBD1 TRBJ1-5 TRBV18 NA
TGTGCCAGCAGTACCGCGTCAGGAAACACTGAAGCTTTCTTT CASSTASGNTEAFF 14 NA TRBJ1-1 TRBV6-5 few
TGTGCCAGTATGGGAGCGGGGTTCAACACCGGGGAGCTGTTTTTT CASMGAGFNTGELFF 15 TRBD2 TRBJ2-2 TRBV19 NA